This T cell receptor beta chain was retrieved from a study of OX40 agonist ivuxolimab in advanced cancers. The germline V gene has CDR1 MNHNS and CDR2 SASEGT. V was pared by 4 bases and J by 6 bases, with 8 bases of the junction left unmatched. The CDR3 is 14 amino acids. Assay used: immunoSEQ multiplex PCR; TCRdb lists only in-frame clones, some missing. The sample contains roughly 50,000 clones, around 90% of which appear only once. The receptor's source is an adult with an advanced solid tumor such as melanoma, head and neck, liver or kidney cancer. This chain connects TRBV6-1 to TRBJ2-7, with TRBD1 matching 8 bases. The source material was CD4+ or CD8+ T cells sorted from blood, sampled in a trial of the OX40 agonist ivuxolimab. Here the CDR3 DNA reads TGTGCCAGCAGTGTGGGGCAGGGGGCAGGCGAGCAGTACTTC. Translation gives CASSVGQGAGEQYF.